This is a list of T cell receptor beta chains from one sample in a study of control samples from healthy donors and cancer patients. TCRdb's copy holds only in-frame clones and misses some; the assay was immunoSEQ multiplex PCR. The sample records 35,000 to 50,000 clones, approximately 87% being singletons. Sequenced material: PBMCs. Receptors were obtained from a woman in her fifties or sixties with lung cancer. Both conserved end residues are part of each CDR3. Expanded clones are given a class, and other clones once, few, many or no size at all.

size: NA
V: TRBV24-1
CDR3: CATSDPTGTVYGYTF

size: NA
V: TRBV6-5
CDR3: CASSRRTDTEAFF

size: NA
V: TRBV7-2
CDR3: CASSLALAVNTIYF

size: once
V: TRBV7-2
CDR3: CASSLEGASGANVLTF

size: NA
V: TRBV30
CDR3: CAWSVGSTYEQYF

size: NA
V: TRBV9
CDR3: CASSVTQGYLGEQFF

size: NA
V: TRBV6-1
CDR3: CASSEPPGGVMNTEAFF

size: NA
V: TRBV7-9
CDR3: CASSLGLVSLF

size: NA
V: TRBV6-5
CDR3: CASSYSTLASNEQFF

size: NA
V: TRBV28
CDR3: CASSLLWDRQETQYF

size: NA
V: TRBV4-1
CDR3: CASSPSGSVYNEQFF

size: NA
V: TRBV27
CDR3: CASSYQSGGSTDTQYF

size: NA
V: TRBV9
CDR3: CASSVVGGSNTEAFF

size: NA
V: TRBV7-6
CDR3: CASSPTGYDGTEAFF

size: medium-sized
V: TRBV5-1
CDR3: CASSLYRGPYEQYF

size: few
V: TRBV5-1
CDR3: CASSLGGLRGVNTEAFF

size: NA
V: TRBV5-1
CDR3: CASSLATGVDTEAFF

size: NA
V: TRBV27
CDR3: CASSYGTEQYF

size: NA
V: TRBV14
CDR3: CASSQEELADSSTDTQYF

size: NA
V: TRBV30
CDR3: CAWSEGTGPETQYF

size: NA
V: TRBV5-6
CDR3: CASSLRDGATNEKLFF

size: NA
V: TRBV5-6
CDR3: CASSLGRLGSGYTF

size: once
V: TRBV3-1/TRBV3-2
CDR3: CASSRIWGADSYEQYF

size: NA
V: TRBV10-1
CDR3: CASSESVNYNEQFF

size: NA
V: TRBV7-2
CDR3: CASSLFGQTEQFF

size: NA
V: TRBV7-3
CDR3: CASSQPEGLNTEAFF

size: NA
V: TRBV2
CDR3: CASRGDSSNQPQHF

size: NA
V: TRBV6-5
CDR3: CASGLAGYTEAFF

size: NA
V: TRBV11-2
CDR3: CASSLDHGVNEQFF

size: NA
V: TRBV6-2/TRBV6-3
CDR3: CASSYVSSGANVLTF

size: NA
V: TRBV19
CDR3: CASSTGGQGEAFF

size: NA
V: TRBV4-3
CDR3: CASSQDRVGTEAFF

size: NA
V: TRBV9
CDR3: CASSVGFRGGRVNTEAFF

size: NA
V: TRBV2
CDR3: CASTQRQGGNEQFF

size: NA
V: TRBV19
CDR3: CASSIPTGGSPGNTIYF

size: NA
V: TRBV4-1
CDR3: CASSQVGQPRELFF

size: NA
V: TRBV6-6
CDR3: CASSWDGNQPQHF

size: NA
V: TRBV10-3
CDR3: CAIREGGVGYTEAFF

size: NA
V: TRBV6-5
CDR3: CASSKGDRNQPQHF

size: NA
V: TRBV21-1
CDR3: CASSKVLAGLTGELFF

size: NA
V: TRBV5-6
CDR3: CASSPGTYEQYF

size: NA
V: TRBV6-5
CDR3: CASMAGASGETQYF

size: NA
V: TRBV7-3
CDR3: CASSRGTGNNEQFF

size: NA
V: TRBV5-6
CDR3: CASNKGGAPYEQYF

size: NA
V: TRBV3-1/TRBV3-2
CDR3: CASSQWRTGIINSPLHF

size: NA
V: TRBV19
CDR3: CASSIVGGNQPQHF

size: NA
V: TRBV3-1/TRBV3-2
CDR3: CASSQVSAATQYF

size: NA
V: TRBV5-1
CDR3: CASSLRGENTEAFF

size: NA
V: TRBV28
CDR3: CASSLLRVNEQYF

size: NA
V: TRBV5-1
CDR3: CASSLRQDGGEQYF

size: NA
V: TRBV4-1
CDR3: CASSHAGRPVDEQFF